Listed here is a single T cell receptor beta chain. Antigen specificity is unknown. This sample is part of a study of T cell repertoires in cytomegalovirus infection. Study in general: It was the public TCR beta signatures that indicated both CMV infection and matching HLA type.

Study-wide results and limits: CMV-specific TCR beta clonotypes restricted by HLA-C were the ones dominating the ex vivo response. Summed frequency of public TCR beta families distinguished CMV carriers with the relevant HLA.

Trimming took 0 bases from V and 4 from J, leaving 19 bases between them. The CDR3 extends over 18 amino acids. Germline V lookup: CDR1 LGHNA, CDR2 YNFKEQ. TCRdb re-analysed the reads in MiXCR, keeping a single row per CDR3 protein. This table has about 310,000 distinct CDR3 sequences, approximately 8.9% appearing once. The rearrangement uses TRBV4-2 and TRBJ2-1; tentative D call: TRBD2 (6 bases). This receptor was obtained from a human donor in good health (CMV status not recorded). Some clones in this sample may be carry-over from other donors' samples. Sequences were obtained from PBMCs. The CDR3 region has the DNA TGTGCCAGCAGCCAAGATCGACCGGGGGTTGATGGTTACAATGAGCAGTTCTTC. This sequence encodes CASSQDRPGVDGYNEQFF.